This T cell receptor (beta chain) emerged from a study of blood T cell repertoires in COVID-19. Sequencing was performed with immunoSEQ multiplex PCR; in TCRdb, only in-frame clones are kept and a portion is missing. The repertoire holds a few hundred thousand clones, with 75% to 90% as singletons. The CDR3 covers 14 residues. Trimming removed 4 bases at V and 3 bases at J, with 14 bases between. Germline lookup yields CDR1 SGHRS and CDR2 YFSETQ. The gene calls are TRBV5-1 and TRBJ2-7; D is perhaps TRBD1 (6 bases). This receptor was identified in a woman aged 70 to 79 with COVID-19, enrolled during active disease. The sequencing input was peripheral blood. The CDR3 DNA is TGCGCCAGCAGCATGGGGGACACAAACTACGAGCAGTACTTC. Translating it yields CASSMGDTNYEQYF.